These 9 T cell receptor beta chains share one sample of origin, sequenced in a study of T cells in Graves' hyperthyroidism and ophthalmopathy. RNA transcripts provided the source from which TCR beta CDR3 regions were amplified. During a first-round RT-PCR of the TCR CDR3, the HTBI primer set was used. TCRdb redid the calling of the multiplex PCR reads with MiXCR, one entry per CDR3 protein. The sample records some 560,000 distinct CDR3 sequences, 15% to 19% being singletons. Specimen: blood. The receptors come from a woman aged 25 to 39 with Graves' hyperthyroidism.

As for this clonotype: Possible read error: a much larger clone is one base away. The rearrangement joins TRBV29-1 to TRBJ1-1; 9 bases map to TRBD1. Germline V gene data show CDR1 as SQVTM and CDR2 as ANQGSEA. The CDR3 spans 11 residues. The CDR3 sequence is CGVDTGGKAFF. The CDR3 DNA reads as TGCGGCGTGGACACAGGGGGCAAAGCTTTCTTT.

The chain recombines TRBV6-2 or TRBV6-3 with TRBJ1-1, with D uncertain. Per germline, CDR1 MNHEY and CDR2 SVGEGT. Between the trimmed V and J ends, which lost 0 bases and 1 base, there was a span of 12 bases. This CDR3 contains 16 residues. CDR3: CASSYSLWAPNTEAFF. CDR3 nucleotide sequence: TGTGCCAGCAGTTACTCGCTCTGGGCCCCGAACACTGAAGCTTTCTTT.

This clonotype appeared many times. This chain joins TRBV27 and TRBJ1-2; 11 positions match TRBD1. Germline-derived CDR1 and CDR2 are MNHEY and SMNVEV (reference sequence). The ends lost 5 bases at V and 8 bases at J; junction bases unmatched: 7. The CDR3 spans 14 residues. CDR3 loop: CASSPGTGGNGYTF. The DNA of the CDR3 is TGTGCCAGCAGTCCTGGGACAGGGGGTAACGGCTACACCTTC.

There are many counts of this clonotype. The gene calls are TRBV7-3 and TRBJ2-5; TRBD2 is a possible D gene (6 bases). Germline V gene data show CDR1 as SGHTA and CDR2 as FQGTGA. The length of the CDR3 is 15 residues. V lost 2 bases, J lost 4 bases, and 14 bases lay in between. CDR3 region: CASSLGGSGGETQYF. CDR3 nucleotide sequence: TGTGCCAGCAGCTTAGGGGGGAGTGGGGGAGAGACCCAGTACTTC.

This clonotype has a handful of counts. At one end the junction does not follow the germline gene, possibly because of a read error. The V call is TRBV5-1, the J call TRBJ2-7; 8 bases are a match to TRBD2. Germline V CDR1 and CDR2: SGHRS, YFSETQ. This CDR3 is built from 15 residues. Here the CDR3 DNA reads TGCGCCAGCGGCTTGTTAGCGGGATACCTCTACGAGCAGTACTTC. This encodes CASGLLAGYLYEQYF.

This clonotype occurred many times. The rearrangement joins TRBV29-1 to TRBJ1-1; maybe TRBD1 (5 bases). The CDR3 length is 13 residues. V was clipped by 2 bases and J by 10 bases, with 17 bases between them. In germline, CDR1 is SQVTM, CDR2 ANQGSEA. The DNA for the CDR3 is TGCAGCGTTGAACTTAAGTTCGGCCAGGGAGCTTTCTTT. This codes for CSVELKFGQGAFF. Combining the CDR3 with reference TRBV29-1 and TRBJ1-1 gives the whole variable domain SAVISQKPSRDICQRGTSLTIQCQVDSQVTMMFWYRQQPGQSLTLIATANQGSEATYESGFVIDKFPISRPNLTFSTLTVSNMSPEDSSIYLCSVELKFGQGAFFGQGTRLTVV.

This clonotype has more than one count but fewer than ten. This chain connects TRBV18 to TRBJ2-3, with D perhaps given as TRBD1 or TRBD2 (5 bases each). V was clipped by 5 bases and J by 4 bases, with 16 bases between them. Germline assignment: CDR1 KGHSH and CDR2 LQKENI. This CDR3 is 15 amino acids long. The DNA for the CDR3 is TGTGCCAGCTCAGTGACAGAGACCGGGGCAGATACGCAGTATTTT. Its protein product is CASSVTETGADTQYF.

This clonotype was observed a few times. The chain carries TRBV6-1 and TRBJ2-3; 8 nucleotides match TRBD2. Trimming took 5 bases from V and 3 from J; bases not matched to a gene: 4. This CDR3 is 14 amino acids long. Germline CDR1 and CDR2: MNHNS and SASEGT. The CDR3 nucleotides read TGTGCCAGCAGTAGTCTAGCGGGTACAGATACGCAGTATTTT. Translated, it gives CASSSLAGTDTQYF.

This clonotype has a handful of counts. The V gene is TRBV27, the J gene TRBJ2-1; no clear D gene. The CDR3 is 14 amino acids. CDR1 and CDR2 (germline): MNHEY, SMNVEV (reference sequence). Trimming removed 6 bases from V and 1 base from J, with 10 bases in between. This CDR3 reads CASSIPGSYNEQFF. As DNA, the CDR3 is TGTGCCAGCAGCATCCCTGGGTCCTACAATGAGCAGTTCTTC.